This TCR beta chain was obtained from a study of tumor-infiltrating lymphocytes in localized non-small cell lung cancer. Study-level information: Each patient gave resected tumor and non-adjacent uninvolved lung tissue.

In germline, CDR1 is MNHEY, CDR2 SMNVEV (reference sequence). CDR3 size: 16 residues. Trimming cost V 0 bases and J 4 bases, with 15 bases left between them. The table came from immunoSEQ multiplex PCR; TCRdb's copy has only in-frame clones and leaves some out. The repertoire includes around 16,000 clones, over 65% of them detected once, and 9% to 9.5% sits in the top ten. The sample was lung tumor tissue. V usage is TRBV27 and J usage is TRBJ2-5; tentatively, D is TRBD1 (5 bases). The clonotype was recovered from a human donor with non-small cell lung cancer. The CDR3 sequence: CASSLSVDTLGETQYF. In DNA, the CDR3 is TGTGCCAGCAGTTTATCGGTGGACACCTTGGGAGAGACCCAGTACTTC.